This T cell receptor (beta chain) derives from a study of T-cell memory formation after mild COVID-19. At the level of the study: Clustering of TCRs was largely donor specific. Overall study results and limits: There was a balanced CD4/CD8 profile in clones contracting day 15 to 85, and later expanders leaned CD4+. There was no confirmation that second-wave clones peaking on day 37 were SARS-CoV-2 specific.

With respect to this clonotype: Its antigen is unknown.

A 5'RACE reaction primed in the constant segment made cDNA libraries of TCR alpha and TCR beta, and these carried sample barcodes and UMIs. TCRdb independently ran MiXCR on the 5' RACE reads; one entry per CDR3 protein. The table has just under 350,000 distinct CDR3 sequences, 10% to 15% seen once. The CDR3 has 14 amino acids. CDR1 is SGHRS, CDR2 YFSETQ, per germline. V lost 0 bases, J lost 8 bases, and 14 bases lay in between. The sample comprised PBMCs or a T cell subset sorted from them (not recorded which). V and J are TRBV5-1 and TRBJ1-2; a weak D match, TRBD1 (6 bases). The sequence derives from a young man who had mild COVID-19 (a few samples of this study predate the infection). Cell type and time point are not known. CDR3 residues: CASSLGGQLNGYTF. In DNA, the CDR3 is TGCGCCAGCAGCTTGGGTGGACAGCTTAACGGCTACACCTTC.